The present TCR beta chain was sequenced within a study of molecular identifiers for immune sequencing clone quantification. Study conclusions and caveats: Clones of above 20 RNA copies carried over 97% of effector molecules; in naive cells they carried under 1%.

This clonotype was recorded many times. Its matching antigen is unknown. Naive CD8 libraries used about 20,000 to 1,000,000 sorted cells and 10%, 30% or 50% RNA. Bulk TCR libraries used previously described methods and listed TCR primers. TCRdb reprocessed the PCR reads via MiXCR and lists one record per CDR3 protein. The table has over 85,000 distinct CDR3 sequences, around a fifth seen once; the top ten hold more than 0.85%. Material for sequencing was naive CD8+ T cells from blood, with Jurkat cell RNA spiked in. The subset here: FACS-sorted CD8+CD4-CCR7+CD45RA+ naive T cells. The sequence was collected from a human donor in good health. Some libraries in this study had Jurkat cell RNA spiked in.

CDR3 DNA: TGTGCCAGCAGTCGTTTGGCGGGGGCCGAACAAGAGACCCAGTACTTC. Translation: CASSRLAGAEQETQYF. The gene calls are TRBV5-4 and TRBJ2-5; maybe TRBD2 (7 bases). The length of the CDR3 is 16 residues. The ends were cut back, 5 bases at V and 2 bases at J, with 19 bases in the middle. CDR1 SGHNT and CDR2 YYREEE come from the germline V gene (reference sequence).